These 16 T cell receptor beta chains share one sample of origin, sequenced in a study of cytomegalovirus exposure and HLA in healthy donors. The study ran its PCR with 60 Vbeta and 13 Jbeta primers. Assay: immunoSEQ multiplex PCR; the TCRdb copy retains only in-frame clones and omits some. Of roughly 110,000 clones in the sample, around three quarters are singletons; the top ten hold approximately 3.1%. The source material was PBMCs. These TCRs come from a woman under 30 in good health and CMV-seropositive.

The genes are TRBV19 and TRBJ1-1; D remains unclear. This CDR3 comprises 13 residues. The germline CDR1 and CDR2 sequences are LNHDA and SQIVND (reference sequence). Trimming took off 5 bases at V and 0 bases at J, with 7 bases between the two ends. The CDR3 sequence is CASSDGVNTEAFF. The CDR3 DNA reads TGTGCCAGTAGTGACGGGGTGAACACTGAAGCTTTCTTT.

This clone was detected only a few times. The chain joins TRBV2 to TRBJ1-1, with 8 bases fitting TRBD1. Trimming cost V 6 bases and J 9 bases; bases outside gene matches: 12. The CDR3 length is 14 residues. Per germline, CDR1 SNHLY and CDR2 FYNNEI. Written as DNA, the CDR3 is TGTGCCAGCAGGGACGGACAGGGTGGGAAAAAAGCTTTCTTT. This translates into CASRDGQGGKKAFF.

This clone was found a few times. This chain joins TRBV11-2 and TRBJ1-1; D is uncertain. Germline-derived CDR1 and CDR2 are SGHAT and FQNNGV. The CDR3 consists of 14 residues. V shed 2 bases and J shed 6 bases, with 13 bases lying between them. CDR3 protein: CASSLYRRESEAFF. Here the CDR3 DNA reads TGTGCCAGCAGCTTATACCGAAGAGAGTCTGAAGCTTTCTTT.

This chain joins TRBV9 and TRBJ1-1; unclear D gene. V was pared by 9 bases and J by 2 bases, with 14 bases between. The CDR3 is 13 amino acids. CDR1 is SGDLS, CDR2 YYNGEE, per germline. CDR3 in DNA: TGTGCCACCTCCGGAGGGAGTAACACTGAAGCTTTCTTT. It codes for CATSGGSNTEAFF.

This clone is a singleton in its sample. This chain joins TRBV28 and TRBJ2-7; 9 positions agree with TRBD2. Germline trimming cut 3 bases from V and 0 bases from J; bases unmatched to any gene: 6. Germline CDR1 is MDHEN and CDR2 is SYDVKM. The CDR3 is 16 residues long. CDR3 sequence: CASSLSASGASYEQYF. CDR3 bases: TGTGCCAGCAGTTTGAGCGCTAGCGGGGCCTCCTACGAGCAGTACTTC.

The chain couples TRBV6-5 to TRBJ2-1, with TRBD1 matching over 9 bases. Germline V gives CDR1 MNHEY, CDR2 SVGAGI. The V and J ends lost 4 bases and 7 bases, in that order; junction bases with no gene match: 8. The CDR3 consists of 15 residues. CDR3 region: CASSSWTGAGNEQFF. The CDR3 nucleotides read TGTGCCAGCAGTTCATGGACAGGGGCGGGGAATGAGCAGTTCTTC.

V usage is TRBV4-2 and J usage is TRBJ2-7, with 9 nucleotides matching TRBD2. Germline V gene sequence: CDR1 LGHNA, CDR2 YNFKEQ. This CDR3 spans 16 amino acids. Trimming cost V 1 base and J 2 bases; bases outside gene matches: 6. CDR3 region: CASSQGQAGGPYEQYF. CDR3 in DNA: TGTGCCAGCAGCCAAGGTCAGGCGGGAGGGCCCTACGAGCAGTACTTC.

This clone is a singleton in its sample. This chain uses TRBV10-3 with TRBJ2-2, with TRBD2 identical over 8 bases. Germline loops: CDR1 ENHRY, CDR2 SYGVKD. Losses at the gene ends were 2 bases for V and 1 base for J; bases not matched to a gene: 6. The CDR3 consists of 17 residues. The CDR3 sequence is CAISEPPAGENTGELFF. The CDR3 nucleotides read TGTGCCATCAGTGAGCCCCCAGCGGGAGAGAACACCGGGGAGCTGTTTTTT.

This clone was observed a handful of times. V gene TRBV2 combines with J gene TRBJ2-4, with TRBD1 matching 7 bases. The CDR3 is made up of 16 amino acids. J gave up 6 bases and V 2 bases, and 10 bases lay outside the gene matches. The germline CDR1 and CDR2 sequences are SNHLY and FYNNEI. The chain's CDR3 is CASSELRGRVGNIQYF. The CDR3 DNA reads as TGTGCCAGCAGTGAATTAAGGGGGCGAGTTGGAAACATTCAGTACTTC.

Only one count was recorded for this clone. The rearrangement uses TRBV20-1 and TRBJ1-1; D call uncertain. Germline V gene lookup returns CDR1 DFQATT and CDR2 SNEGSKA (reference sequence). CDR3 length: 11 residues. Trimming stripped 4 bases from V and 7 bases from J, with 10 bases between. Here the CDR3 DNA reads TGCAGTGCTAAGACTATTAATGAAGCTTTCTTT. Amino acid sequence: CSAKTINEAFF.

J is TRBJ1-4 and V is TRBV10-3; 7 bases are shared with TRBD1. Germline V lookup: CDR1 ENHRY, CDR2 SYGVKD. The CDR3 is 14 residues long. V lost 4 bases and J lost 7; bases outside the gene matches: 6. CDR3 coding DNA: TGTGCCATCAGTGCAGGGGGTGGGGGTGAAAAACTGTTTTTT. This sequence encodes CAISAGGGGEKLFF.

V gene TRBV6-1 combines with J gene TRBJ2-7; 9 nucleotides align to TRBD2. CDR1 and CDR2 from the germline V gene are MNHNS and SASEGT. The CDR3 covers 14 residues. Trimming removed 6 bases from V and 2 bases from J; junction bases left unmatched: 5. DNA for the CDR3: TGTGCCAGCAGAAAGCGGGAGGTCCCCTACGAGCAGTACTTC. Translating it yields CASRKREVPYEQYF.

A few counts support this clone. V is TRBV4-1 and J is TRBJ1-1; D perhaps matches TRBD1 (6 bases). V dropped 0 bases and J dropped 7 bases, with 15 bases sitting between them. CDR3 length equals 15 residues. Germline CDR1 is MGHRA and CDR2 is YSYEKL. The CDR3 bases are TGCGCCAGCAGCCAAGAAATTCGGCGGACAGTTGAAGCTTTCTTT. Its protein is CASSQEIRRTVEAFF.

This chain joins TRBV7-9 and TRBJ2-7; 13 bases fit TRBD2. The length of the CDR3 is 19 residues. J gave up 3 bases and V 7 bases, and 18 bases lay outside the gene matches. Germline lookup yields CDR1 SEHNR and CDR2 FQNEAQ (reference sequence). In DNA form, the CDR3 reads TGTGCCAGCACGGGGGCTGACAGGGGACTAGCGGGACCTTTCTACGAGCAGTACTTC. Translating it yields CASTGADRGLAGPFYEQYF. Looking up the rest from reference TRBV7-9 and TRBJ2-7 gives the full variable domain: DTGVSQNPRHKITKRGQNVTFRCDPISEHNRLYWYRQTLGQGPEFLTYFQNEAQLEKSRLLSDRFSAERPKGSFSTLEIQRTEQGDSAMYLCASTGADRGLAGPFYEQYFGPGTRLTVT.

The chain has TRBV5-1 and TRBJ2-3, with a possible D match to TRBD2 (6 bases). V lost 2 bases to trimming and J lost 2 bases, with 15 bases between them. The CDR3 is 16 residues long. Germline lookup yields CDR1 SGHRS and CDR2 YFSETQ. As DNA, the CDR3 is TGCGCCAGCAGCTTCGCCGGGACTCGTAACACAGATACGCAGTATTTT. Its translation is CASSFAGTRNTDTQYF.

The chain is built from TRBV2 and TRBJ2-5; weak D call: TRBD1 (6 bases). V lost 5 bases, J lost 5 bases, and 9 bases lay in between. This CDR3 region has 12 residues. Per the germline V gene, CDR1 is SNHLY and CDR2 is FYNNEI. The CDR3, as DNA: TGTGCCAGCAGTTGGGGGCGGGAGACCCAGTACTTC. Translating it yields CASSWGRETQYF.